The text below deals with one T cell receptor (beta chain). No cognate antigen has been identified for it. No base quality values were provided; no much bigger clone lies one nucleotide off. The record originates from a study of T-cell memory formation after mild COVID-19 (dated by TCRdb to the early 2020s). As for the study more broadly: TCR sequence clusters from the two donors were found to be largely donor specific. The cohort was made up of two young adult volunteers, one female and one male, who were previously healthy. Longitudinal TCRalpha and TCRbeta repertoire sequencing tracked T-cell clones expanding and contracting after mild COVID-19 in a couple of donors. Paper-wide results and their limitations: The study covered only two mild cases, and larger cohorts including severe cases with pre-infection samples were considered necessary. The detection of some responding clones in pre-infection memory suggests that pre-existing cross-reactive memory T cells joined the SARS-CoV-2 response. Contracting CD4+ clones appeared mostly in the CM and EM memory subsets, whereas CD8+ clones were enriched in EMRA. SARS-CoV-2 specificity was not confirmed for the second-wave clones peaking on day 37. Clones contracting from day 15 to 85 had balanced CD4/CD8 phenotypes, while a second wave expanding from day 15 to 37 was biased towards CD4+.

CDR1 and CDR2, per the germline V gene (reference sequence), are SEHNR and FQNEAQ. Trimming removed 5 bases from V and 2 bases from J, leaving 8 bases between the germline ends. The CDR3 measures 13 amino acids from cysteine to phenylalanine. Of the read, only the CDR3 DNA is kept; its 39 bases are in frame from base 1. PBMCs were isolated by Ficoll-Paque density gradient centrifugation. The sequencing machine was an Illumina NovaSeq 6000. cDNA libraries for TCRalpha and TCRbeta were prepared by 5'RACE using constant-segment primers, with sample barcodes and unique molecular identifiers added. RNA was extracted from every sample with Trizol reagent. Amplification of the libraries took two PCR steps, and the second step added a second sample barcode plus Illumina TruSeq adapters. The libraries were sequenced on an Illumina NovaSeq using 2 x 150 bp paired-end reads. Per the source publication's procedure: With migec v1.2.7, reads were demultiplexed and then collapsed into UMI-guided consensus sequences. Using mixcr v2.1.11, UMI consensuses were aligned to TRA and TRB V and J templates and then assembled into clonotypes. Clonotypes were classified as expanded or contracted when called significant by both edgeR and NoisET, with noise models trained on biological replicates. For edgeR calls, the thresholds were a false discovery rate-adjusted p below 0.01 and a log2 fold-change of 1. PCA with hierarchical clustering of max-normalized trajectories of the 1000 most abundant clonotypes was used as exploratory dynamics analysis. Separately sequenced CD4+ and CD8+ repertoires were used to assign the CD4 or CD8 phenotype of responding clones. The public sequencing data were trimmed at Q25 with fastp and processed into clonotypes with MiXCR by TCRdb, which kept only in-frame beta chains. All rows with the same CDR3 protein become a single entry with the most common DNA and genes. TCRdb's processing, not the authors', yielded these V and J calls. Within this sample are approximately 300,000 distinct CDR3 sequences, with approximately 16% of them counted one time only. The leading ten clones occupy under 25% of the sample.

The receptor was derived from a man younger than 35 who had mild COVID-19 (a few samples of this study predate the infection). The sample titles of this study are shuffled in the database, so cell type and time point are left out; the donor was told from shared clones. This sequence uses TRBV7-9 and TRBJ2-3; confidence is insufficient to name the D gene. Sequenced: PBMCs or a T cell subset sorted from them (not recorded which). The CDR3 in this case is CASSPQNTDTQYF. Here is the DNA: TGTGCCAGCAGCCCCCAGAACACAGATACGCAGTATTTT.